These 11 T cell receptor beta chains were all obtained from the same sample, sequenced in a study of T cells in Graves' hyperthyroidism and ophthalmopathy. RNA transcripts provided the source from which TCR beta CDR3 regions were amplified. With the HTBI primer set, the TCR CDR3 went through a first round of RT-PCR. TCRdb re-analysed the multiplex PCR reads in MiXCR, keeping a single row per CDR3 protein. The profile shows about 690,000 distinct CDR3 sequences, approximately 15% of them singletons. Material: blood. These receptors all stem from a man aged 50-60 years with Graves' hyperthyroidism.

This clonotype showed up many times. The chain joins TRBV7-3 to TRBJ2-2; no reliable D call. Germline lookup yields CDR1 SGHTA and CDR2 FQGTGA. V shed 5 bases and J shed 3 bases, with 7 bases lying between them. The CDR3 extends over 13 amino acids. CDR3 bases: TGTGCCAGCAGCCGGTATCACACCGGGGAGCTGTTTTTT. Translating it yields CASSRYHTGELFF.

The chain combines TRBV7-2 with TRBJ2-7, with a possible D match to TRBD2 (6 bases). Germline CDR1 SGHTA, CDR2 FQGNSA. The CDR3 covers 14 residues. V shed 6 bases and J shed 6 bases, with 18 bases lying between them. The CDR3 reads CASSQPGLPIEQYF. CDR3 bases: TGTGCCAGCAGTCAACCGGGACTCCCCATCGAGCAGTACTTC.

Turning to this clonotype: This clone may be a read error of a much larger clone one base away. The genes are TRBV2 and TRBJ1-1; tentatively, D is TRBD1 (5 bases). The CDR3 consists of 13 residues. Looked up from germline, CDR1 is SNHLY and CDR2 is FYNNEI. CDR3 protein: CARRDSENTEAFF. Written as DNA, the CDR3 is TGTGCCCGCAGGGATAGTGAGAACACTGAAGCTTTCTTT.

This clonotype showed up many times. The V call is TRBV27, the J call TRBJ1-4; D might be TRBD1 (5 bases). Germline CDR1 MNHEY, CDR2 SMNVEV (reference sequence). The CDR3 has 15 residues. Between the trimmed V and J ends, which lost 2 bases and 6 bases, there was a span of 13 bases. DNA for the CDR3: TGTGCCAGCAGTTTAAGGCGGGGGTGGGATGAAAAACTGTTTTTT. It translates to CASSLRRGWDEKLFF.

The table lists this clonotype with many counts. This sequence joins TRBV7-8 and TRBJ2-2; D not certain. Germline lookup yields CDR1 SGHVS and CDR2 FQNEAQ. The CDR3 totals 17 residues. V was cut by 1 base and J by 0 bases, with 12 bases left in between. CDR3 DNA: TGTGCCAGCAGCTTAGGTTCCAGATCCGCGAACACCGGGGAGCTGTTTTTT. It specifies CASSLGSRSANTGELFF.

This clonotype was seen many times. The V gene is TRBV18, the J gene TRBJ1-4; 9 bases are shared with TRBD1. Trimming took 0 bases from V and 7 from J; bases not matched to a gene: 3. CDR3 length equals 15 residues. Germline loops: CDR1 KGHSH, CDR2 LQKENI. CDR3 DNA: TGTGCCAGCTCACCACCCGGGGACAGGGTTGAAAAACTGTTTTTT. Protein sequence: CASSPPGDRVEKLFF.

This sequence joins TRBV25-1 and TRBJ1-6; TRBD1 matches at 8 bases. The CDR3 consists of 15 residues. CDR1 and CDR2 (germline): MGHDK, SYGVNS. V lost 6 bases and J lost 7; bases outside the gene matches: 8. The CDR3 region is CASREGQGLNSPLHF. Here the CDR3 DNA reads TGTGCCAGCAGAGAAGGACAGGGTCTGAATTCACCCCTCCACTTT.

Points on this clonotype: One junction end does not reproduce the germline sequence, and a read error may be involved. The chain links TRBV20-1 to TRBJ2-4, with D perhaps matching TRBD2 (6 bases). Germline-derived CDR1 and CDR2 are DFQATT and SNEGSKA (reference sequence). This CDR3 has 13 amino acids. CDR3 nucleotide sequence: TGCGGTGCTAGTCTCCAGCGGGAAAACATTCAGTACTTC. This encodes CGASLQRENIQYF.

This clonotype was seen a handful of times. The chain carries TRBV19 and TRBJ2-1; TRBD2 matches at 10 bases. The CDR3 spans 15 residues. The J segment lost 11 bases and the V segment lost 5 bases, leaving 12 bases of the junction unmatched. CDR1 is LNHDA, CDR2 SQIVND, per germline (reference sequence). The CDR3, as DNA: TGTGCCAGTAGTCTGGGACTAGCGCCTGACGGGAAGCAGTTCTTC. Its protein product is CASSLGLAPDGKQFF.

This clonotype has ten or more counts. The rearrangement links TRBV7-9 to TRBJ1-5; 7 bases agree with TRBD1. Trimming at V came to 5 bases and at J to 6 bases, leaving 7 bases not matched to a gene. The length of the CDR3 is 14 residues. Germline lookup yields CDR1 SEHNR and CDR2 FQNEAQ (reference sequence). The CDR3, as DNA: TGTGCCAGCAGCCCTACAGGGGCGGTTCAGCCCCAGCATTTT. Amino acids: CASSPTGAVQPQHF.

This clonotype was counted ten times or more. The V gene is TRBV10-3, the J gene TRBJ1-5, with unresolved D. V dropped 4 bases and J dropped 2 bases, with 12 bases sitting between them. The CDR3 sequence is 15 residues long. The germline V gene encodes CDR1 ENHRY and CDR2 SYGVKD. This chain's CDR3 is CAISAKEDGNQPQHF. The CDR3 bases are TGTGCCATCAGTGCCAAGGAGGATGGCAATCAGCCCCAGCATTTT.